These T cell receptor beta chains were read from a single sample in a study of blood T cells in healthy people across ages. TCRdb re-called the 5' RACE reads through MiXCR, storing one row per CDR3 protein. The sample has 650,000 to 800,000 distinct CDR3 sequences, 40% to 50% seen once. The sample consisted of blood. Every receptor here comes from a man aged 55-75 years in good health. CDR3s include the opening cysteine and the closing phenylalanine or tryptophan. The order of the fields is D gene, clone size, J gene, V gene, CDR3 protein, CDR3 DNA. A D gene is named only where the DNA matches it firmly. Expanded clones get a size class; other rows say once, few or many, or leave the size out.

. | . | TRBJ2-3 | TRBV5-4 | CASSLGSGGNTDTQYF | TGTGCCAGCAGCTTGGGGTCCGGGGGAAACACAGATACGCAGTATTTT
. | . | TRBJ2-1 | TRBV6-2/TRBV6-3 | CASRDPLQNEQFF | TGTGCCAGCAGGGACCCCCTGCAAAATGAGCAGTTCTTC
TRBD1 | . | TRBJ1-2 | TRBV3-1 | CASSAGQGAHYGYTF | TGTGCCAGCAGCGCCGGACAGGGGGCGCACTATGGCTACACCTTC
. | . | TRBJ1-2 | TRBV4-1 | CASSQDMGVNYGYTF | TGCGCCAGCAGCCAGGACATGGGGGTAAACTATGGCTACACCTTC
TRBD2 | . | TRBJ2-3 | TRBV5-1 | CASSLAIGGGTDTQYF | TGCGCCAGCAGCTTGGCCATCGGGGGGGGCACAGATACGCAGTATTTT
. | few | TRBJ2-7 | TRBV20-1 | CSARDLQVNYEQYF | TGCAGTGCTAGAGATCTACAGGTAAACTACGAGCAGTACTTC
. | . | TRBJ2-5 | TRBV7-2 | CASSLVPLNSKETQYF | TGTGCCAGCAGCTTAGTACCCCTCAACAGTAAAGAGACCCAGTACTTC
. | . | TRBJ1-6 | TRBV4-3 | CASSQAGSSSSYNSPLHF | TGCGCCAGCAGCCAAGCCGGGTCCTCAAGCTCCTATAATTCACCCCTCCACTTT
. | . | TRBJ1-1 | TRBV7-2 | CASSPGRNTEAFF | TGTGCCAGCAGCCCGGGGAGGAACACTGAAGCTTTCTTT
TRBD2 | . | TRBJ2-3 | TRBV25-1 | CASNLGLAENTDTQYF | TGTGCCAGCAACCTGGGACTAGCGGAAAACACAGATACGCAGTATTTT
. | . | TRBJ1-2 | TRBV5-1 | CASSPGTQQYGYTF | TGCGCCAGCAGCCCCGGGACGCAACAGTATGGCTACACCTTC
TRBD1 | few | TRBJ1-2 | TRBV6-2/TRBV6-3 | CASSSWGTGSGYTF | TGTGCCAGCAGTAGTTGGGGGACAGGGAGCGGCTACACCTTC
. | . | TRBJ2-6 | TRBV6-1 | CASSTPRTRTGANVLTF | TGTGCCAGCAGTACCCCACGAACTAGAACGGGGGCCAACGTCCTGACTTTC
. | few | TRBJ2-1 | TRBV7-2 | CASSLGYPLEQFF | TGTGCCAGCAGCTTAGGCTATCCCCTGGAGCAGTTCTTC
. | . | TRBJ2-4 | TRBV6-1 | CASSGGQGLAKNIKYF | TGTGCCAGCAGTGGGGGACAGGGACTAGCCAAAAACATTAAGTACTTC
. | . | TRBJ2-3 | TRBV2 | CASSRTASVTQYF | TGTGCCAGCAGTAGGACAGCGAGCGTTACGCAGTATTTT
. | few | TRBJ2-3 | TRBV9 | CASSVGPGPDTQYF | TGTGCCAGCAGCGTAGGACCCGGGCCAGATACGCAGTATTTT
TRBD1 | . | TRBJ2-3 | TRBV5-1 | CASSTDRGQDTQYF | TGCGCCAGCAGCACCGACAGGGGGCAAGATACGCAGTATTTT
. | . | TRBJ2-5 | TRBV7-6 | CASSRARAIQETQYF | TGTGCCAGCAGCCGGGCCCGCGCGATTCAAGAGACCCAGTACTTC
. | . | TRBJ2-1 | TRBV7-6 | CASSLPGTSYNEQFF | TGTGCCAGCAGCTTACCGGGGACTTCCTACAATGAGCAGTTCTTC
TRBD2 | . | TRBJ2-5 | TRBV5-1 | CASSAGGLYQETQYF | TGCGCCAGCAGCGCGGGGGGGTTGTACCAAGAGACCCAGTACTTC
. | . | TRBJ2-1 | TRBV27 | CASNPGTLGDEQFF | TGTGCCAGCAACCCCGGGACTCTGGGGGATGAGCAGTTCTTC
TRBD2 | few | TRBJ2-3 | TRBV7-2 | CASSRHTSGGTTDTQYF | TGTGCCAGCAGCCGACACACTAGCGGGGGGACCACAGATACGCAGTATTTT
. | few | TRBJ2-3 | TRBV5-5 | CASSLRSASPPTDTQYF | TGTGCCAGCAGCTTGCGTTCGGCATCCCCTCCCACAGATACGCAGTATTTT
. | . | TRBJ1-4 | TRBV2 | CASSEYQLANEKLFF | TGTGCCAGCAGTGAATATCAGCTGGCTAATGAAAAACTGTTTTTT
. | few | TRBJ2-7 | TRBV5-1 | CASSEYTASSYEQYF | TGCGCCAGCAGCGAATATACAGCGAGCTCCTACGAGCAGTACTTC